Listed below are T cell receptor beta chains from one sample, sequenced in a study of blood T cells in healthy people across ages. Each CDR3 protein gets one entry after TCRdb re-called the 5' RACE reads with MiXCR. The table lists about 940,000 distinct CDR3 sequences, roughly 52% of them singletons. Sequenced material: blood. Receptors were obtained from a man aged 25-40 years in good health. Both conserved end residues are part of each CDR3. Each record gives: J gene, clone size, D gene, V gene, CDR3 protein, CDR3 DNA. A D gene is named only where the DNA matches it firmly. Some rows mark clone size as missing; the rest say once, few, many or name a class of expanded clone.

J gene: TRBJ1-1; clone size: once; D gene: NA; V gene: TRBV27; CDR3 protein: CASRQGTGSNWAFF; CDR3 DNA: TGTGCCAGCAGACAAGGGACGGGATCTAACTGGGCTTTCTTT
J gene: TRBJ1-5; clone size: few; D gene: TRBD1; V gene: TRBV28; CDR3 protein: CASSITGGRNQPQHF; CDR3 DNA: TGTGCCAGCAGCATCACAGGGGGCAGAAATCAGCCCCAGCATTTT
J gene: TRBJ2-5; clone size: few; D gene: NA; V gene: TRBV21-1; CDR3 protein: CASSAVQETQYF; CDR3 DNA: TGTGCCAGCAGCGCCGTCCAAGAGACCCAGTACTTC
J gene: TRBJ2-1; clone size: few; D gene: NA; V gene: TRBV7-3; CDR3 protein: CASSQTGQLEYNEQFF; CDR3 DNA: TGTGCCAGCAGTCAAACAGGACAGCTAGAATACAATGAGCAGTTCTTC
J gene: TRBJ2-3; clone size: many; D gene: TRBD2; V gene: TRBV4-2; CDR3 protein: CASSFRLAGEGKDTQYF; CDR3 DNA: TGTGCCAGCAGCTTCCGACTAGCGGGGGAAGGGAAAGATACGCAGTATTTT
J gene: TRBJ2-7; clone size: NA; D gene: TRBD1; V gene: TRBV20-1; CDR3 protein: CSARDFLGQGVSYEQYF; CDR3 DNA: TGCAGTGCTAGAGATTTTCTAGGACAGGGGGTCTCCTACGAGCAGTACTTC
J gene: TRBJ2-1; clone size: NA; D gene: NA; V gene: TRBV2; CDR3 protein: CASSETGSLDRYNEQFF; CDR3 DNA: TGTGCCAGCAGTGAAACGGGGTCCCTAGACCGTTACAATGAGCAGTTCTTC
J gene: TRBJ2-1; clone size: few; D gene: TRBD1; V gene: TRBV7-3; CDR3 protein: CASSSLGQGVDEQFF; CDR3 DNA: TGTGCCAGCAGCTCCTTAGGACAGGGGGTAGATGAGCAGTTCTTC
J gene: TRBJ2-7; clone size: few; D gene: NA; V gene: TRBV27; CDR3 protein: CASSFAGEYEQYF; CDR3 DNA: TGTGCCAGCAGTTTTGCAGGGGAGTACGAGCAGTACTTC
J gene: TRBJ2-5; clone size: NA; D gene: NA; V gene: TRBV12-3/TRBV12-4; CDR3 protein: CASSLPQQETQYF; CDR3 DNA: TGTGCCAGCAGTTTACCCCAACAAGAGACCCAGTACTTC
J gene: TRBJ2-1; clone size: few; D gene: TRBD1; V gene: TRBV9; CDR3 protein: CASRTGLSEQFF; CDR3 DNA: TGTGCCAGCAGGACAGGGCTTAGCGAGCAGTTCTTC
J gene: TRBJ1-2; clone size: NA; D gene: NA; V gene: TRBV30; CDR3 protein: CAWSTQPPGSSVGYTF; CDR3 DNA: TGTGCCTGGAGTACCCAACCCCCGGGATCGTCGGTCGGCTACACCTTC
J gene: TRBJ2-3; clone size: NA; D gene: TRBD2; V gene: TRBV2; CDR3 protein: CASSERPAGLAGTDTQYF; CDR3 DNA: TGTGCCAGCAGTGAAAGGCCCGCGGGACTAGCGGGCACAGATACGCAGTATTTT
J gene: TRBJ1-6; clone size: NA; D gene: TRBD1; V gene: TRBV4-2; CDR3 protein: CASSQDYRGSPLHF; CDR3 DNA: TGTGCCAGCAGCCAAGATTACAGGGGTTCACCCCTCCACTTT
J gene: TRBJ2-3; clone size: NA; D gene: NA; V gene: TRBV12-3/TRBV12-4; CDR3 protein: CASSLARARSDTQYF; CDR3 DNA: TGTGCCAGCAGTTTAGCTAGAGCGAGGTCAGATACGCAGTATTTT
J gene: TRBJ1-5; clone size: NA; D gene: NA; V gene: TRBV20-1; CDR3 protein: CSAMSQVNQPQHF; CDR3 DNA: TGCAGTGCTATGTCACAGGTAAATCAGCCCCAGCATTTT
J gene: TRBJ2-3; clone size: NA; D gene: TRBD2; V gene: TRBV7-2; CDR3 protein: CASSLQLAGGWTDTQYF; CDR3 DNA: TGTGCCAGCAGCTTACAACTAGCGGGGGGGTGGACAGATACGCAGTATTTT
J gene: TRBJ2-3; clone size: many; D gene: NA; V gene: TRBV2; CDR3 protein: CASRAGTQSTDTQYF; CDR3 DNA: TGTGCCAGCAGAGCCGGGACCCAAAGCACAGATACGCAGTATTTT